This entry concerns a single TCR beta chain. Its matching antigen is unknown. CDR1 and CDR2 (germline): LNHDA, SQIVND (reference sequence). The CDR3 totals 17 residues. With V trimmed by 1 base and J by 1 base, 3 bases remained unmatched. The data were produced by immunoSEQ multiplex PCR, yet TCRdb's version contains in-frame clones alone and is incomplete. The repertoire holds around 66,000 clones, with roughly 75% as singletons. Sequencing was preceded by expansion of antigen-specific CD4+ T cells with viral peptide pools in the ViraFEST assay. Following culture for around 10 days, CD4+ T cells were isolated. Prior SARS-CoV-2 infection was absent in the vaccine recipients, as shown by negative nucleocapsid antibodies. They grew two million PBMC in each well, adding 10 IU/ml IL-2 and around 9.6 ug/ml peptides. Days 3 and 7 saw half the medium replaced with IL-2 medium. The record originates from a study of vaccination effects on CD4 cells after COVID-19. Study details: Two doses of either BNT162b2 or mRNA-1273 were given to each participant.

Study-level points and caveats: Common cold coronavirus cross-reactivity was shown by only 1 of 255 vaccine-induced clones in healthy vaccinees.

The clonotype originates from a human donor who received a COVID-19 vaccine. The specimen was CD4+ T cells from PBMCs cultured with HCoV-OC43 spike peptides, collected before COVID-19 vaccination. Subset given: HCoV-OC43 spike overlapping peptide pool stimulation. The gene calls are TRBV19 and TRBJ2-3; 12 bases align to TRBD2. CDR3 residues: CASSIGRTSGGTDTQYF. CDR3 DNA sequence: TGTGCCAGTAGTATAGGGAGGACTAGCGGGGGCACAGATACGCAGTATTTT.